This T cell receptor (beta chain) was retrieved from a study of monozygotic twins with inflammatory bowel disease. CDR1 is DFQATT and CDR2 is SNEGSKA in the germline V gene (reference sequence). The CDR3 has 15 residues. For each CDR3 protein, TCRdb gives one entry from its re-call of the 5' RACE reads, without DNA. The sample holds a few hundred thousand distinct CDR3 sequences. Sequenced: blood. The sequence derives from a human donor with ulcerative colitis or Crohn's disease, or a healthy co-twin of an affected twin (not recorded which). The chain couples TRBV20-1 to TRBJ1-4. The chain's CDR3 is CSAPRIRGANEKLFF.